Detailed here is one T cell receptor (beta chain). The data derive from a study of shared T cell receptors in the human thymus. This CDR3 region has 15 residues. CDR1 is MRHNA, CDR2 SNTAGT, per germline. Deletions cut 6 bases from V and 1 base from J, with 15 bases between. Using immunoSEQ multiplex PCR, the repertoire was profiled, and TCRdb retains in-frame clones only, with some absent. The table has 700,000 or so clones, 80% to 90% seen once. This sample was also put to use in a study of human thymus T cells. That work states: Unrelated individuals reportedly shared highly overlapping thymic TCR repertoires.

The sample comprised thymocytes. The TCR was taken from a girl in the first two years of life with a congenital heart defect. The chain uses TRBV6-4 and TRBJ1-1; possibly TRBD1 for D (6 bases). In nucleotides, the CDR3 is TGTGCCAGCAGGGCTGAGGGGGGGCAGAACACTGAAGCTTTCTTT. Its translation: CASRAEGGQNTEAFF.